This is a list of T cell receptor beta chains from one sample in a study of T cell responses to AZD1222 COVID-19 vaccine. Clones were sequenced by immunoSEQ multiplex PCR, and TCRdb holds only the in-frame ones, with some missing. The data hold about 120,000 clones, with over 75% observed a single time. Sequencing used peripheral blood, obtained on day 0 of AZD1222 vaccination. Source of these receptors: an adult in good health. CDR3s include the opening cysteine and the closing phenylalanine or tryptophan. D genes are given only for firm matches. Clone sizes are given selectively: once, few, many, or a class where the clone is expanded.

-	TRBV6-5	TRBJ1-4	-	TGTGCCAGCACCCCAAGGGGTAATGAAAAACTGTTTTTT	CASTPRGNEKLFF
-	TRBV14	TRBJ1-5	-	TGTGCCAGCAGCCGAAGCCCCAGCCAGCCCCAGCATTTT	CASSRSPSQPQHF
-	TRBV6-4	TRBJ2-3	TRBD1	TGTGCCAGCAGTATCGGGACAGGAGACACAGATACGCAGTATTTT	CASSIGTGDTDTQYF
-	TRBV7-2	TRBJ1-2	-	TGTGCCAGCAGCTTAGCGCCCAGGGTGGACTATGGCTACACCTTC	CASSLAPRVDYGYTF
-	TRBV28	TRBJ1-2	-	TGTGCCAGCAGTTCCCCCCCGGACAAGTACTATGGCTACACCTTC	CASSSPPDKYYGYTF
-	TRBV5-1	TRBJ2-3	TRBD2	TGCGCCAGCAGCTTGATTGTCGGGGGGGCCACAGATACGCAGTATTTT	CASSLIVGGATDTQYF
-	TRBV27	TRBJ1-6	-	TGTGCCAGCAGTCTTTCGCCCGGGACCTATAATTCACCCCTCCACTTT	CASSLSPGTYNSPLHF
-	TRBV7-2	TRBJ1-6	TRBD1	TGTGCCAGCAGCGACGGACAGGGTTACAATTCACCCCTCCACTTT	CASSDGQGYNSPLHF
-	TRBV6-2/TRBV6-3	TRBJ1-2	-	TGTGCCAGCAGCCGCCCGGACGGAGCTAACTATGGCTACACCTTC	CASSRPDGANYGYTF
-	TRBV6-5	TRBJ1-2	-	TGTGCCAGCAGTTACGAGGGGAACTATGGCTACACCTTC	CASSYEGNYGYTF
-	TRBV24-1	TRBJ1-1	TRBD1	TGTGCCACCAGCGCCGGGACAGCGAACACTGAAGCTTTCTTT	CATSAGTANTEAFF
-	TRBV5-1	TRBJ1-4	TRBD1	TGCGCCAGCAGCTTACAGGGGTCTGAAAAACTGTTTTTT	CASSLQGSEKLFF
-	TRBV2	TRBJ2-5	-	TGTGCCAGCAGTGACAACTCGGAGACCCAGTACTTC	CASSDNSETQYF
-	TRBV29-1	TRBJ2-7	TRBD1	TGCAGCGTAGGCCGGGACAGGGGCTACGAGCAGTACTTC	CSVGRDRGYEQYF
-	TRBV18	TRBJ1-3	TRBD1	TGTGCCAGCTCACGCCAGGGGGTGCCTGGAAACACCATATATTTT	CASSRQGVPGNTIYF
-	TRBV4-2	TRBJ2-7	TRBD2	TGTGCCAGCAGCCAAGCCGGGACTAGCAGTTACGAGCAGTACTTC	CASSQAGTSSYEQYF
-	TRBV6-5	TRBJ2-2	TRBD2	TGTGCCAGCAGTTACCCTCCTAGCGGGACCACCGGGGAGCTGTTTTTT	CASSYPPSGTTGELFF
-	TRBV27	TRBJ1-2	TRBD1	TGTGCCAGCAGTTCATGGACAGGGAGCACTGATGGCTACACCTTC	CASSSWTGSTDGYTF
-	TRBV28	TRBJ1-5	-	TGTGCCAGCAGTTCCCTCAGGGGCCTTATCAATCAGCCCCAGCATTTT	CASSSLRGLINQPQHF
few	TRBV4-3	TRBJ2-7	TRBD2	TGCGCCAGCAGCCAGCACCTAGCGGAACCAGCCTCTTCCGAGCAGTACTTC	CASSQHLAEPASSEQYF
-	TRBV21-1	TRBJ1-4	-	TGTGCCAGCCGGGACCGGACAGGGGCAACTAATGAAAAACTGTTTTTT	CASRDRTGATNEKLFF
-	TRBV9	TRBJ1-6	-	TGTGCCAGCAGCGTGAACAGGGTCAATTCACCCCTCCACTTT	CASSVNRVNSPLHF
-	TRBV11-2	TRBJ2-1	-	TGTGCCAGCAGCTTAGGAGGCTACTACAATGAGCAGTTCTTC	CASSLGGYYNEQFF
-	TRBV19	TRBJ1-5	TRBD1	TGTGCCAGTAGATTGGGACAGGGGCAGCAGCCCCAGCATTTT	CASRLGQGQQPQHF
-	TRBV5-8	TRBJ1-5	TRBD1	TGTGCCAGCGGACAGGGAGACCAGCCCCAGCATTTT	CASGQGDQPQHF
few	TRBV7-2	TRBJ2-1	-	TGTGCCAGCAGCTTAGCGGGGGCCGAGCAGTTCTTC	CASSLAGAEQFF
-	TRBV7-8	TRBJ2-7	TRBD2	TGTGCCAGCAGCTTAGTCCCCAGCGGGAACTACGAGCAGTACTTC	CASSLVPSGNYEQYF
-	TRBV11-2	TRBJ2-5	-	TGTGCCAGCAGCTTAGGCCCCAGGGGAGGGGGCCTGGAGACCCAGTACTTC	CASSLGPRGGGLETQYF
-	TRBV7-9	TRBJ2-2	-	TGTGCCAGCAGCTTAGCAAGGGCGGGGGCCGGAACCGGGGAGCTGTTTTTT	CASSLARAGAGTGELFF
-	TRBV5-1	TRBJ2-7	TRBD2	TGCGCCAGCAGCTCAGACCTAGCGGGAGGGTCCTACGAGCAGTACTTC	CASSSDLAGGSYEQYF
-	TRBV2	TRBJ1-6	TRBD1	TGTGCCAGCAGCCCGACAGGGGTCGGCTCACCCCTCCACTTT	CASSPTGVGSPLHF
-	TRBV19	TRBJ1-2	-	TGTGCCAGTAGTATAGACGAGGCAGGGAACATCGATGGCTACACCTTC	CASSIDEAGNIDGYTF
-	TRBV29-1	TRBJ1-4	-	TGCAGCGTTCGGTCCGCAACTAATGAAAAACTGTTTTTT	CSVRSATNEKLFF
-	TRBV28	TRBJ1-5	-	TGTGCCAGCAGTTTATTACCCATGGACGGGGGCAATCAGCCCCAGCATTTT	CASSLLPMDGGNQPQHF
-	TRBV19	TRBJ2-7	-	-	CASTSDREPYEQYF
-	TRBV19	TRBJ1-2	TRBD1	TGTGCCAGTAGTTCCCAGGACAGGGGACTCTATGGCTACACCTTC	CASSSQDRGLYGYTF
-	TRBV5-1	TRBJ1-1	-	TGCGCCAGCAAAGGGGGGCAGGTGAATACTGAAGCTTTCTTT	CASKGGQVNTEAFF
-	TRBV5-1	TRBJ1-4	-	TGCGCCAGCAGGCCTGGGGCAGCCTTTAATGAAAAACTGTTTTTT	CASRPGAAFNEKLFF
-	TRBV21-1	TRBJ1-5	-	TGTGCCAGCAGCAAAGGAGGGGGACAGGATGGTCAGCCCCAGCATTTT	CASSKGGGQDGQPQHF
-	TRBV6-1	TRBJ1-5	-	TGTGCCAGCAGTGAAGGAAGTACAGCAGAGCCCCAGCATTTT	CASSEGSTAEPQHF
-	TRBV20-1	TRBJ1-5	-	TGCAGTGCTAGGAAGGGCTTGGCCCAGCATTTT	CSARKGLAQHF
-	TRBV5-1	TRBJ1-4	-	TGCGCCAGCAGCCCGAGCAATGAAAAACTGTTTTTT	CASSPSNEKLFF
-	TRBV19	TRBJ1-4	TRBD1	TGTGCCAGTAGCCCGTCAGGGGGCGCAGCGGGAAAACTGTTTTTT	CASSPSGGAAGKLFF
-	TRBV5-4	TRBJ1-1	-	TGTGCCAGCAGCTTAGGGTCCGGACAGAGCACTGAAGCTTTCTTT	CASSLGSGQSTEAFF
-	TRBV2	TRBJ1-5	TRBD1	TGTGCCAGCAGTCGGACAGGGGGTCAGCCCCAGCATTTT	CASSRTGGQPQHF
-	TRBV4-3	TRBJ1-6	-	TGCGCCACAACTCCCAAGGCCAACCGTCGTAATTCACCCCTCCACTTT	CATTPKANRRNSPLHF
-	TRBV18	TRBJ1-3	-	TGTGCCAGCTCACCACTACCGCCGAGTCAGAGAAACACCATATATTTT	CASSPLPPSQRNTIYF
-	TRBV2	TRBJ2-2	TRBD1	TGTGCCAGCAGTGAGCCAGGGGGCCTGAGCGGGGAGCTGTTTTTT	CASSEPGGLSGELFF
-	TRBV5-1	TRBJ1-1	-	TGCGCCAGCAGCCCCCGTGAGGGGATGAACACTGAAGCTTTCTTT	CASSPREGMNTEAFF